A single sample gave rise to the 9 T cell receptor beta chains below, sequenced in a study of early T cells in non-severe SARS-CoV-2 infection. TCRdb reanalysed the 5' RACE reads using MiXCR and keeps one entry per CDR3 protein. The sample holds tens of thousands of distinct CDR3 sequences, about 4.9% seen once. Sequences were obtained from whole blood. These receptors were collected from an adult who was a healthcare worker with PCR-confirmed SARS-CoV-2 infection or an uninfected control (not recorded which).

Many counts were recorded for this clonotype. J is TRBJ2-3 and V is TRBV4-3; D not certain. The CDR3 sequence is 14 residues long. V was clipped by 0 bases and J by 6 bases, with 10 bases between them. Germline V gene data show CDR1 as LGHNA and CDR2 as YSLEER. The chain's CDR3 is CASSQDSSRDTQYF. The CDR3 bases are TGCGCCAGCAGCCAAGATTCGTCCCGGGATACGCAGTATTTT.

The CDR3 DNA follows: TGCAGTGCCGGAGGGGGGGCGCACGTTGAAGCTTTCTTT. Translation: CSAGGGAHVEAFF. The rearrangement joins TRBV20-1 to TRBJ1-1, with D maybe TRBD1 (6 bases). This CDR3 region has 13 residues. The germline V gene has CDR1 DFQATT and CDR2 SNEGSKA (reference sequence). Between the trimmed V and J ends, which lost 6 bases and 7 bases, there was a span of 18 bases.

This clonotype was seen many times. V usage is TRBV15 and J usage is TRBJ2-1; 8 bases fit TRBD2. The V gene end was trimmed by 0 bases and the J gene end by 4 bases; junction bases not matched to a gene: 8. This CDR3 has 17 residues. Germline V gene sequence: CDR1 LNHNV, CDR2 YYDKDF (reference sequence). As DNA, the CDR3 is TGTGCCACCAGCAGAGATTTCCCAGCGGGGGTTTACAATGAGCAGTTCTTC. This gives the protein CATSRDFPAGVYNEQFF.

This clonotype was detected ten times or more. CDR3 bases: TGCAGTGCTGGTCCCTTTTTGGGGGATAGTACAGATACGCAGTATTTT. This sequence encodes CSAGPFLGDSTDTQYF. The chain carries TRBV20-1 and TRBJ2-3; D might be TRBD1 or TRBD2, each matching 5 bases. The germline V gene has CDR1 DFQATT and CDR2 SNEGSKA (reference sequence). Between the trimmed V and J ends, which lost 5 bases and 3 bases, there was a span of 21 bases. The CDR3 runs 16 residues.

This clonotype was observed many times. This chain uses TRBV2 with TRBJ2-3, with a weak D call TRBD1 (6 bases). The CDR3 has 15 amino acids. The germline V and J ends were trimmed by 0 bases and 3 bases, with 10 bases remaining between them. The germline CDR1 and CDR2 sequences are SNHLY and FYNNEI. As DNA, the CDR3 is TGTGCCAGCAGTGAAGCGAGGCAGGGGACAGATACGCAGTATTTT. This translates into CASSEARQGTDTQYF. The full variable domain, completed using reference TRBV2 and TRBJ2-3, is EPEVTQTPSHQVTQMGQEVILRCVPISNHLYFYWYRQILGQKVEFLVSFYNNEISEKSEIFDDQFSVERPDGSNFTLKIRSTKLEDSAMYFCASSEARQGTDTQYFGPGTRLTVL.

This clonotype appeared a few times. V is TRBV9 and J is TRBJ1-1; TRBD1 is a possible D gene (5 bases). Germline lookup yields CDR1 SGDLS and CDR2 YYNGEE. The CDR3 is 15 residues long. V was cut by 4 bases and J by 1 base, with 14 bases left in between. The DNA for the CDR3 is TGTGCCAGCAGCTCACAGGCAGCGGGGAACACTGAAGCTTTCTTT. Translated, it gives CASSSQAAGNTEAFF.

Many counts were recorded for this clonotype. The rearrangement uses TRBV29-1 and TRBJ2-1; D uncertain. Germline values: CDR1 SQVTM, CDR2 ANQGSEA. The CDR3 spans 13 residues. Trimming removed 5 bases at V and 4 bases at J, with 12 bases between. The CDR3 here is CSVIIPPYNEQFF. CDR3 DNA sequence: TGCAGCGTTATAATCCCCCCGTACAATGAGCAGTTCTTC.

This clonotype was counted many times. This rearrangement joins TRBV6-2 or TRBV6-3 to TRBJ2-2, with D possibly being TRBD1 (5 bases). The CDR3 extends over 14 amino acids. Germline CDR1 reads MNHEY; CDR2 reads SVGEGT. Deletions cut 2 bases from V and 3 bases from J, with 7 bases between. This CDR3 reads CASSYDRYTGELFF. For the CDR3, the DNA is TGTGCCAGCAGTTACGACAGATACACCGGGGAGCTGTTTTTT.

This clonotype has more than one count but fewer than ten. The chain couples TRBV10-3 to TRBJ1-1, with D perhaps matching TRBD1 (6 bases). V lost 10 bases and J 5 bases, leaving 20 bases between the germline ends. The CDR3 spans 14 residues. Germline V lookup: CDR1 ENHRY, CDR2 SYGVKD. In DNA, the CDR3 is TGTGCCACCTCAAGACAGGAACTTCAAACTGAAGCTTTCTTT. Its protein product is CATSRQELQTEAFF.